Presented here are 16 T cell receptor beta chains from one specimen sequenced in a study of graft-versus-host responses after intestinal transplantation. Measured with immunoSEQ multiplex PCR; TCRdb has only the in-frame clones, and not every one. The repertoire consists of about 15,000 clones, with around a third occurring once and the leading ten covering about 3.5%. The input for sequencing was alloreactive CD4+ T cells from a mixed lymphocyte reaction culture, taken before intestinal transplant. Subset given: CFSE-low proliferating T cells sorted from approximately 6-day pre-transplant mixed lymphocyte reaction (GvH or HvG direction). These receptors were obtained from a human patient who received an intestinal transplant.

CDR3 sequence reads: CASSLVGGVDEQFF. DNA of the CDR3: TGTGCCAGCAGCTTAGTAGGGGGAGTAGATGAGCAGTTCTTC. The V gene is TRBV7-3, the J gene TRBJ2-1; a weak D match, TRBD1 (6 bases). The germline V and J ends were trimmed by 2 bases and 8 bases, with 13 bases remaining between them. Germline CDR1 is SGHTA and CDR2 is FQGTGA. This CDR3 spans 14 amino acids.

This clone has more than one count but fewer than ten. The chain carries TRBV25-1 and TRBJ2-1, with TRBD2 identical over 9 bases. This CDR3 has 18 residues. Germline V gene sequence: CDR1 MGHDK, CDR2 SYGVNS. The trim removed 5 bases at V and 3 bases at J, leaving 14 bases unmatched. The chain's CDR3 is CASSSPPRGGPYYNEQFF. The CDR3 DNA reads TGTGCCAGCAGTTCCCCCCCGCGGGGGGGCCCCTACTACAATGAGCAGTTCTTC.

The rearrangement links TRBV7-3 to TRBJ2-5; D gene ambiguous. This CDR3 spans 14 amino acids. Trimming removed 4 bases at V and 5 bases at J, with 14 bases between. Germline CDR1 and CDR2: SGHTA and FQGTGA. The DNA of the CDR3 is TGTGCCAGCAGCTCAGCCCGGCGTCCGGAGACCCAGTACTTC. Translating it yields CASSSARRPETQYF.

The chain employs TRBV7-1 and TRBJ1-3; unclear D gene. TRBV7-1 is an ORF, with its function uncertain. This CDR3 has 14 residues. V shed 5 bases and J shed 0 bases, with 8 bases lying between them. Here the CDR3 DNA reads TGTGCCAGCAGCCAAGATTACTCTGGAAACACCATATATTTT. This codes for CASSQDYSGNTIYF.

There are a few counts of this clone. The V and J genes are TRBV7-9 and TRBJ2-3, with TRBD2 identical over 7 bases. The CDR3 totals 15 residues. V was clipped by 1 base and J by 4 bases; unmatched bases: 5. Germline V CDR1 and CDR2: SEHNR, FQNEAQ (reference sequence). In nucleotides, the CDR3 is TGTGCCAGCAGCTTAGTGGGAGGGCCGGCAGATACGCAGTATTTT. This translates into CASSLVGGPADTQYF.

This clone came up a few times. The chain uses TRBV5-4 and TRBJ2-7, with TRBD2 matching 7 bases. From germline, CDR1 is SGHNT and CDR2 YYREEE (reference sequence). The CDR3 length is 15 residues. Unmatched junction bases numbered 14, after V lost 6 bases and J lost 5 bases. The CDR3 loop reads CASKGGTTRADEQYF. The CDR3 DNA is TGTGCCAGCAAGGGTGGGACTACGCGGGCTGACGAGCAGTACTTC.

This clone has more than one count but fewer than ten. V is TRBV18 and J is TRBJ1-1; D ambiguous. The CDR3 covers 15 residues. Per the germline V gene, CDR1 is KGHSH and CDR2 is LQKENI. With 3 bases removed from V and 0 bases from J, the gap between germline ends came to 11 bases. As DNA, the CDR3 is TGTGCCAGCTCACCGGGGTCCCGAGTGAACACTGAAGCTTTCTTT. Its protein is CASSPGSRVNTEAFF.

This clone was observed a handful of times. V usage is TRBV19 and J usage is TRBJ1-2; D is ambiguous. Germline V lookup: CDR1 LNHDA, CDR2 SQIVND (reference sequence). Trimming shortened V by 1 base and J by 1 base, and 10 bases separated the two germline ends. This CDR3 is 15 amino acids long. CDR3 bases: TGTGCCAGTAGTATAGGCGCGGACGGTAACTATGGCTACACCTTC. This sequence encodes CASSIGADGNYGYTF.

The chain combines TRBV7-9 with TRBJ1-1; perhaps TRBD1 as D (5 bases). Trimming removed 8 bases at V and 0 bases at J, with 16 bases between. Germline values: CDR1 SEHNR, CDR2 FQNEAQ (reference sequence). The CDR3 length is 15 residues. The CDR3 nucleotides are TGTGCCAGCCCCGGAGGCAGGGAGGTGAACACTGAAGCTTTCTTT. Its translation: CASPGGREVNTEAFF.

This chain's CDR3 is CASSLYTGLNTEAFF. For the CDR3, the DNA is TGTGCCAGCAGCTTGTATACAGGGCTGAACACTGAAGCTTTCTTT. This chain joins TRBV5-6 and TRBJ1-1; maybe TRBD1 (6 bases). The CDR3 covers 15 residues. Looked up from germline, CDR1 is SGHDT and CDR2 is YYEEEE. V lost 1 base to trimming and J lost 0 bases, with 10 bases between them.

The V call is TRBV4-3, the J call TRBJ1-5, with a possible D match to TRBD1 (6 bases). CDR3 length equals 14 residues. The ends were cut back, 5 bases at V and 6 bases at J, with 14 bases in the middle. Germline lookup yields CDR1 LGHNA and CDR2 YSLEER. The CDR3 DNA follows: TGCGCCAGCAGCTCGACAGGTTCTGGTCAGCCCCAGCATTTT. It encodes CASSSTGSGQPQHF.

This clone rates as medium-sized. The rearrangement links TRBV5-6 to TRBJ1-6, with 8 bases fitting TRBD1. Looked up from germline, CDR1 is SGHDT and CDR2 is YYEEEE. The CDR3 is 16 residues long. The V segment lost 0 bases and the J segment 5 bases; nucleotides outside the gene matches: 4. CDR3 DNA sequence: TGTGCCAGCAGCTTGGACGCAGGGGGCGATAATTCACCCCTCCACTTT. Amino acids: CASSLDAGGDNSPLHF.

The chain employs TRBV6-5 and TRBJ1-2; TRBD1 matches at 10 bases. This CDR3 has 15 residues. Looked up from germline, CDR1 is MNHEY and CDR2 is SVGAGI. V shed 6 bases and J 8 bases; nucleotides not matched to a gene: 12. As DNA, the CDR3 is TGTGCCAGCAGCCTTTCCGGGACAGGGGATTCCGGCTACACCTTC. This encodes CASSLSGTGDSGYTF.

This clone qualifies as medium-sized (0.01 to 0.1%). V is TRBV10-3 and J is TRBJ2-3, with D maybe TRBD2 (5 bases). The V gene's germline CDR1 is ENHRY and CDR2 SYGVKD. This CDR3 spans 14 amino acids. Trimming removed 11 bases at V and 0 bases at J, with 15 bases between. The CDR3 DNA reads as TGTGCCTCCTGCCTTGGCGGGAGCACAGATACGCAGTATTTT. It codes for CASCLGGSTDTQYF.

With regard to this clone: This same CDR3 is encoded by further DNA sequences in the sample. The V and J genes are TRBV29-1 and TRBJ1-5; D perhaps matches TRBD1 (5 bases). This CDR3 contains 13 residues. Germline lookup yields CDR1 SQVTM and CDR2 ANQGSEA. V dropped 4 bases and J dropped 6 bases, with 13 bases sitting between them. For the CDR3, the DNA is TGCAGCGTTGGGGGGGGGTGGGGTCAGCCCCAGCATTTT. Amino acid sequence: CSVGGGWGQPQHF.

This clone has more than one count but fewer than ten. V gene TRBV7-6 combines with J gene TRBJ2-7, with 7 nucleotides matching TRBD2. This CDR3 spans 15 amino acids. The junction had 7 bases not matched to a gene; V was cut back by 5 bases and J by 0 bases. Germline V gene lookup returns CDR1 SGHVS and CDR2 FNYEAQ. The CDR3 DNA reads TGTGCCAGCAGCCCAAAAACTAGCGTCTCCTACGAGCAGTACTTC. Protein sequence: CASSPKTSVSYEQYF.